This is a list of T cell receptor beta chains from one sample in a study of CD8 T cells in ankylosing spondylitis. MiXCR, run by TCRdb on the 5' RACE reads, gives a single entry per CDR3 protein. This table has around 88,000 distinct CDR3 sequences, about 8.8% appearing once. The sequencing input was blood, either unsorted or a sorted T cell fraction (not recorded which). Every receptor here comes from a male donor with ankylosing spondylitis or in good health (not recorded which). CDR3s include the opening cysteine and the closing phenylalanine or tryptophan. Part of the rows lack a size; the others show once, few, many or a class for expanded clones.

clone_size v_call cdr3_aa
NA TRBV27 CASAEYRLAGGPTYNEQFF
many TRBV5-1 CASSPPLAGGTYEQYF
many TRBV7-2 CASSLVSGTDTGELFF
many TRBV7-8 CASSLGASYGYTF
many TRBV27 CASLRLASPGEQYF
many TRBV20-1 CSARLPGASAFF
many TRBV5-1 CASSLGGPSSTDTQYF
many TRBV20-1 CSAPPEQTYEQYF
many TRBV7-9 CASSEGLNQPQHF
many TRBV6-2/TRBV6-3 CASSYSRLNTGELFF
many TRBV25-1 CASGTTGQGDVDTQYF
few TRBV6-6 CASGDRPSYEQYF
many TRBV7-3 CASSLNGGEAFF
NA TRBV7-9 CASSLSEGRWTEAFF
many TRBV20-1 CSARPIAGARPDTQYF
many TRBV13 CASSPKGLAGGYNEQFF
many TRBV29-1 CSVEGRGGYNEQFF
many TRBV5-1 CASSLETTTQYF
NA TRBV11-3 CASSPGTGSRTDTQYF
few TRBV7-2 CASSLSTRATSQFF
many TRBV4-2 CASSPGGPYEQYF
many TRBV5-1 CASSLGGANTEAFF
many TRBV5-1 CASSLGGAPYEQYF
NA TRBV5-1 CASSSGTSGLTDTQYF
many TRBV5-7 CASSSKTGYSEKLFF
many TRBV6-1 CASAPTSGAYEQYF
many TRBV2 CASSSNVGNQPQHF
many TRBV29-1 CSITSGTKSGSGDTQYF
medium-sized TRBV20-1 CSARDQGYEQYF
many TRBV29-1 CSVRLAGAGEQFF
many TRBV5-1 CASSFQPSGHSKETQYF
NA TRBV20-1 CSARAGPILSGANVLTF
NA TRBV7-9 CASSLRDRDLNTEAFF
many TRBV10-3 CAIIPLRREGNTGELFF
many TRBV11-2 CASSLGRGMQGPSYNEQFF
many TRBV5-1 CASSQTGTGGYEETQYF
NA TRBV7-2 CASSLGGIGNQPQHF
many TRBV28 CASSPGQISNQPQHF